These 9 T cell receptor beta chains were all obtained from the same sample, sequenced in a study of radiation and T cells in renal cell carcinoma. Using immunoSEQ multiplex PCR, the repertoire was profiled, and TCRdb retains in-frame clones only, with some absent. The data hold about 130,000 clones, with approximately 90% observed a single time. Time point in this sample: baseline pretreatment blood. Treatment indicated: 15 Gy SBRT to primary tumor, nephrectomy 4 weeks later. The material sequenced was blood, taken from a patient whose treatment included radiotherapy and nephrectomy. These receptor sequences come from a woman aged 45-65 years with renal cell carcinoma.

The CDR3 DNA reads TGCGCCAGCAGCTGGGGACAGGGGACTAATTCACCCCTCCACTTT. It specifies CASSWGQGTNSPLHF. J is TRBJ1-6 and V is TRBV5-1; 10 bases map to TRBD1. The J segment lost 6 bases and the V segment lost 3 bases, leaving 3 bases of the junction unmatched. CDR1 is SGHRS and CDR2 is YFSETQ in the germline V gene. The CDR3 totals 15 residues.

Notes on this clone: Sequence at one end of the junction differs from germline and may be a read error. The rearrangement joins TRBV7-7 to TRBJ2-1, with D possibly being TRBD2 (5 bases). This CDR3 contains 15 residues. Germline loops: CDR1 SSHAT, CDR2 FNYEAQ (reference sequence). The DNA for the CDR3 is TGTGCTAGCAGCTTGGGAAGCGGCTCCTACAATGAGCAGTTCTTC. Translated: CASSLGSGSYNEQFF. The full variable domain, completed using reference TRBV7-7 and TRBJ2-1, is GAGVSQSPRYKVTKRGQDVTLRCDPISSHATLYWYQQALGQGPEFLTYFNYEAQPDKSGLPSDRFSAERPEGSISTLTIQRTEQRDSAMYRCASSLGSGSYNEQFFGPGTRLTVL.

The chain uses TRBV11-3 and TRBJ2-5; TRBD2 aligns across 14 bases. Germline V gives CDR1 SGHNT, CDR2 YENEEA. Trimming cost V 5 bases and J 0 bases; bases outside gene matches: 8. This CDR3 has 18 residues. The CDR3 bases are TGTGCCAGCAGCCCCGGACTAGCGGGGGGCGGGTACCAAGAGACCCAGTACTTC. Encoded protein: CASSPGLAGGGYQETQYF.

This clone turned up a few times. This chain joins TRBV2 and TRBJ1-1; the D gene is possibly TRBD1 (6 bases). V lost 10 bases to trimming and J lost 4 bases, with 13 bases between them. Germline lookup yields CDR1 SNHLY and CDR2 FYNNEI. The CDR3 is 12 residues long. CDR3 protein: CATQGGGTEAFF. The CDR3 bases are TGTGCCACCCAGGGAGGGGGCACTGAAGCTTTCTTT.

The rearrangement joins TRBV4-1 to TRBJ2-1, with a weak D call TRBD2 (5 bases). V was pared by 0 bases and J by 3 bases, with 15 bases between. CDR1 is MGHRA, CDR2 YSYEKL, per germline. The CDR3 length is 17 residues. As DNA, the CDR3 is TGCGCCAGCAGCCAAGAAAGAGGTGACGGGATCTACAATGAGCAGTTCTTC. Translated, it gives CASSQERGDGIYNEQFF.

This clone appeared once. V gene TRBV15 combines with J gene TRBJ2-5; 8 bases map to TRBD2. Trimming removed 0 bases from V and 5 bases from J; junction bases left unmatched: 8. In germline, CDR1 is LNHNV, CDR2 YYDKDF (reference sequence). This CDR3 region has 16 residues. CDR3 sequence (DNA): TGTGCCACCAGCAGAGAAACCGCGGGGGGCGCGGAGACCCAGTACTTC. Translation: CATSRETAGGAETQYF.

The rearrangement joins TRBV11-2 to TRBJ1-3; no firm D call. Germline CDR1 and CDR2: SGHAT and FQNNGV. CDR3 size: 14 residues. The V and J ends lost 1 base and 4 bases respectively, with 8 bases between them. The CDR3 protein is CASSLGQWGNTIYF. CDR3 coding DNA: TGTGCCAGCAGCTTAGGTCAATGGGGAAACACCATATATTTT.

The chain recombines TRBV19 with TRBJ1-5, with D uncertain. V was trimmed by 3 bases and J by 0 bases, leaving 6 bases between them. The CDR3 covers 14 residues. From germline, CDR1 is LNHDA and CDR2 SQIVND (reference sequence). The CDR3 nucleotides read TGTGCCAGTAGTATGACGGTTAGCAATCAGCCCCAGCATTTT. Translating it yields CASSMTVSNQPQHF. The entire variable domain, with the rest obtained from reference TRBV19 and TRBJ1-5, is as follows: DGGITQSPKYLFRKEGQNVTLSCEQNLNHDAMYWYRQDPGQGLRLIYYSQIVNDFQKGDIAEGYSVSREKKESFPLTVTSAQKNPTAFYLCASSMTVSNQPQHFGDGTRLSIL.

The rearrangement uses TRBV29-1 and TRBJ2-5, with D possibly TRBD1 on 8 matching bases. Germline CDR1 is SQVTM and CDR2 is ANQGSEA. Trimming removed 6 bases from V and 2 bases from J, with 13 bases in between. The length of the CDR3 is 13 residues. The CDR3 sequence: CSVYRGGQETQYF. CDR3 coding DNA: TGCAGCGTCTACAGGGGGGGGCAAGAGACCCAGTACTTC.